The 5 T cell receptor beta chains reported below all come from one sample, sequenced in a study of blood T cell repertoires in COVID-19. Profiled with immunoSEQ multiplex PCR; TCRdb holds only in-frame clones, not every one. The sample shows about 130,000 clones, 80% to 90% of them seen only once. The sample taken for sequencing was PBMCs or T cells enriched from blood (not recorded which). These receptors all stem from a woman in her 50s who had recovered from COVID-19.

The V and J genes are TRBV5-1 and TRBJ2-5; D unclear. V shed 0 bases and J shed 0 bases, with 21 bases lying between them. The CDR3 runs 19 residues. The germline V gene encodes CDR1 SGHRS and CDR2 YFSETQ. The CDR3 sequence: CASSLGRMEGIGYQETQYF. As DNA, the CDR3 is TGCGCCAGCAGCTTGGGGCGTATGGAAGGAATCGGGTACCAAGAGACCCAGTACTTC.

This chain connects TRBV19 to TRBJ2-7, with 9 bases aligning to TRBD1. Germline values: CDR1 LNHDA, CDR2 SQIVND (reference sequence). The CDR3 covers 14 residues. Unmatched junction bases numbered 5, after V lost 5 bases and J lost 3 bases. CDR3 sequence reads: CASSLPDRGYEQYF. The CDR3 nucleotides are TGTGCCAGTAGTCTACCGGACAGGGGCTACGAGCAGTACTTC. The variable domain in full, completed from reference TRBV19 and TRBJ2-7, reads DGGITQSPKYLFRKEGQNVTLSCEQNLNHDAMYWYRQDPGQGLRLIYYSQIVNDFQKGDIAEGYSVSREKKESFPLTVTSAQKNPTAFYLCASSLPDRGYEQYFGPGTRLTVT.

The rearrangement uses TRBV3-1 (or the pseudogene TRBV3-2) and TRBJ1-6; maybe TRBD1 (5 bases). In germline, CDR1 is LGHDT, CDR2 YNNKEL (reference sequence). This CDR3 contains 13 residues. Between the trimmed V and J ends, which lost 10 bases and 4 bases, there was a span of 11 bases. The CDR3 loop reads CATRGTYNSPLHF. As DNA, the CDR3 is TGTGCCACTCGGGGGACTTATAATTCACCCCTCCACTTT.

This chain connects TRBV6-5 to TRBJ1-1, with D unclear. The V and J ends lost 6 bases and 11 bases respectively, with 22 bases between them. This CDR3 spans 14 amino acids. CDR1 is MNHEY and CDR2 is SVGAGI in the germline V gene. DNA for the CDR3: TGTGCCAGCAGCTCCGTCTACGGAGGGTTGAATGCTTTCTTT. It translates to CASSSVYGGLNAFF.

The V call is TRBV5-4, the J call TRBJ1-1, with 11 nucleotides matching TRBD1. The J segment lost 4 bases and the V segment lost 5 bases, leaving 4 bases of the junction unmatched. The CDR3 sequence is 14 residues long. Germline-derived CDR1 and CDR2 are SGHNT and YYREEE (reference sequence). In nucleotides, the CDR3 is TGTGCCAGCAGATCCGGGACAGGGGGCACTGAAGCTTTCTTT. This sequence encodes CASRSGTGGTEAFF.